This record looks at one TCR beta chain sequence and its context. The antigen is unknown. This entry comes from a study of CD8+ T cells in alopecia areata. Study at large: Patients received oral tofacitinib, 5 to 10 mg twice daily, for moderate-to-severe alopecia areata. Study observations and caveats: Numerous clones, expanded in lesions, remained in scalp and blood during tofacitinib. Scalp clonality, together with expanded CD8+ clones among the top 100, fell significantly with tofacitinib.

Treatment meaning: oral pan-JAK inhibitor, 5-10 mg twice daily. Individuals with alopecia areata gave both lesional scalp punch biopsies and peripheral blood for collection. The germline CDR1 and CDR2 sequences are SGHTA and FQGTGA. The CDR3 sequence is 13 residues long. Between the trimmed V and J ends, which lost 2 bases and 7 bases, there was a span of 8 bases. RNA extraction was followed by reverse transcription into cDNA, which acted as the sequencing template. Here immunoSEQ multiplex PCR was the method, and the copy in TCRdb shows in-frame clones only, minus some. The sample includes a few hundred thousand clones, less than 75% of them seen just once.

The sequencing here drew on CD4+ T cells sorted from blood, taken at week 4, from a patient treated with tofacitinib. The rearrangement uses TRBV7-3 and TRBJ2-2, with D maybe TRBD2 (5 bases). This receptor was taken from a human donor with alopecia areata. Written as DNA, the CDR3 is TGTGCCAGCAGCTTATCCGGGGACGGGGAGCTGTTTTTT. Its translation is CASSLSGDGELFF.